Shown below are 24 T cell receptor beta chains from a single sample sequenced in a study of identical twins. One entry per CDR3 protein, called by TCRdb with MiXCR from the 5' RACE reads. Of hundreds of thousands of distinct CDR3 sequences listed, roughly 18% are singletons. These data were likewise used in another study, on T cells expressing NK-cell markers.

Input material: PBMCs. The receptors stem from a woman in her late teens or twenties in good health.

Regarding this clonotype: Mismatch with germline at one junction end may stem from a read error. This CDR3 is CASTDSGYERYF. In nucleotides, the CDR3 is TGTGCCAGCACGGATAGCGGGTACGAGCGGTACTTC. The chain joins TRBV6-2 or TRBV6-3 to TRBJ2-7; 7 nucleotides match TRBD2. The CDR3 extends over 12 amino acids. CDR1 is MNHEY and CDR2 is SVGEGT in the germline V gene.

This clonotype came up a few times. This rearrangement joins TRBV20-1 to TRBJ2-7; 9 bases map to TRBD1. The J segment lost 2 bases and the V segment lost 6 bases, leaving 5 bases of the junction unmatched. CDR1 and CDR2 from the germline V gene are DFQATT and SNEGSKA (reference sequence). This CDR3 has 13 amino acids. CDR3 DNA sequence: TGCAGTGCCCGGGACAGGGCTACCTACGAGCAGTACTTC. It specifies CSARDRATYEQYF.

The rearrangement uses TRBV12-3 or TRBV12-4 and TRBJ1-5; D is uncertain. V lost 2 bases and J 4 bases, leaving 6 bases between the germline ends. The CDR3 runs to 13 residues. The CDR3 spells CASSLQLNQPQHF. The CDR3, as DNA: TGTGCCAGCAGTTTACAGCTTAATCAGCCCCAGCATTTT.

There are many counts of this clonotype. The V gene is TRBV12-3 or TRBV12-4, the J gene TRBJ2-5; no definite D call. The CDR3 has 12 amino acids. Trimming removed 5 bases from V and 5 bases from J, with 9 bases in between. CDR3 sequence reads: CASSVTGETQYF. The CDR3 DNA is TGTGCCAGCAGTGTTACCGGGGAGACCCAGTACTTC.

The rearrangement joins TRBV7-9 to TRBJ2-7, with a possible D match to TRBD1 (5 bases). Looked up from germline, CDR1 is SEHNR and CDR2 is FQNEAQ (reference sequence). The CDR3 has 14 residues. Trimming left V 4 bases short and J 2 bases short, with 12 bases between. The CDR3 DNA is TGTGCCAGCAGCTCCAGGGCCGCCCCCTACGAGCAGTACTTC. It yields the protein CASSSRAAPYEQYF.

With respect to this clonotype: Given a much more abundant clone one base away, this may be a read error. This chain links TRBV7-9 with TRBJ2-1; TRBD2 agrees at 12 bases. Germline values: CDR1 SEHNR, CDR2 FQNEAQ (reference sequence). The CDR3 is made up of 15 amino acids. V shed 2 bases and J 9 bases; nucleotides not matched to a gene: 5. CDR3 loop: CASSLSASGRVEQFF. Here the CDR3 DNA reads TGTGCCAGCAGCTTATCGGCTAGCGGGAGGGTTGAGCAGTTCTTC.

V usage is TRBV5-8 and J usage is TRBJ1-2; no clear D. The CDR3 length is 12 residues. CDR1 is SGHTS and CDR2 is YDEGEE in the germline V gene. V dropped 4 bases and J dropped 7 bases, with 11 bases sitting between them. CDR3 amino acids: CASSPPLGGYTF. CDR3 sequence (DNA): TGTGCCAGCAGCCCGCCCCTTGGTGGCTACACCTTC. Full variable domain (remainder filled in from reference TRBV5-8 and TRBJ1-2): EAGVTQSPTHLIKTRGQQATLRCSPISGHTSVYWYQQALGLGLQFLLWYDEGEERNRGNFPPRFSGRQFPNYSSELNVNALELEDSALYLCASSPPLGGYTFGSGTRLTVV.

The chain couples TRBV6-1 to TRBJ2-7; D may be TRBD1 (5 bases). The CDR3 spans 18 residues. The V and J ends lost 1 base and 3 bases respectively, with 22 bases between them. Germline CDR1 MNHNS, CDR2 SASEGT. CDR3 in amino acids: CASSEDSSKLSRGYEQYF. As DNA, the CDR3 is TGTGCCAGCAGTGAAGATAGCAGCAAATTGTCAAGGGGCTACGAGCAGTACTTC.

Ten or more counts support this clonotype. Compared with germline, one end of the junction differs, possibly owing to a read error. J is TRBJ1-1 and V is TRBV7-9; D is ambiguous. This CDR3 is built from 14 residues. Germline-derived CDR1 and CDR2 are SEHNR and FQNEAQ (reference sequence). CDR3 amino acids: CASSLVSGNTEAFF. The CDR3 DNA is TGTGCCAGCAGTTTAGTCTCGGGGAACACTGAAGCTTTCTTT.

As concerns this clonotype: A much more abundant neighbour one base away suggests this may be a read error. This rearrangement joins TRBV12-3 or TRBV12-4 to TRBJ1-1; D is perhaps TRBD1 (5 bases). V shed 3 bases and J shed 7 bases, with 6 bases lying between them. The CDR3 is 11 amino acids. This CDR3 reads CASSFDSEAFF. DNA of the CDR3: TGTGCCAGCAGTTTCGACAGTGAAGCTTTCTTT.

There are a few counts of this clonotype. The chain uses TRBV12-3 or TRBV12-4 and TRBJ1-5, with D possibly being TRBD1 (6 bases). The CDR3 runs 14 residues. V was trimmed by 3 bases and J by 5 bases, leaving 11 bases between them. The CDR3 sequence is CASSLNRVHQPQHF. The CDR3 DNA is TGTGCCAGCAGTTTGAACAGGGTTCATCAGCCCCAGCATTTT.

In its sample, this clonotype was seen a few times. The gene calls are TRBV6-1 and TRBJ1-2; 8 bases are shared with TRBD1. Germline CDR1 MNHNS, CDR2 SASEGT. With 5 bases clipped from V and 4 bases from J, the junction kept 6 bases outside the gene matches. The CDR3 covers 14 residues. In nucleotides, the CDR3 is TGTGCCAGCAGTCTAAACAGGGGGACCTATGGCTACACCTTC. Encoded protein: CASSLNRGTYGYTF.

The chain couples TRBV11-3 to TRBJ1-1; D possibly corresponds to TRBD1 (6 bases). This CDR3 is built from 14 residues. CDR1 is SGHNT, CDR2 YENEEA, per germline. V dropped 5 bases and J dropped 8 bases, with 18 bases sitting between them. CDR3 DNA: TGTGCCAGCAGCAGTACAGGGACTATCAGGGAAGCTTTCTTT. Protein product: CASSSTGTIREAFF.

The chain has TRBV11-2 and TRBJ2-3, with 8 bases lining up with TRBD2. The CDR3 loop spans 18 amino acids. The germline CDR1 and CDR2 sequences are SGHAT and FQNNGV. The trim removed 0 bases at V and 2 bases at J, leaving 10 bases unmatched. CDR3 nucleotides: TGTGCCAGCAGCTTAGACCTATCGCGGGGGGACACCACAGATACGCAGTATTTT. It yields the protein CASSLDLSRGDTTDTQYF.

The chain is built from TRBV4-2 and TRBJ2-5; D gene uncertain. This CDR3 comprises 16 residues. V gave up 1 base and J gave up 2 bases, with 14 bases separating them. Germline-derived CDR1 and CDR2 are LGHNA and YNFKEQ. The CDR3 DNA is TGTGCCAGCAGCCAAGGGTCCCCCAATAATCAAGAGACCCAGTACTTC. Amino acid sequence: CASSQGSPNNQETQYF.

This clonotype was seen a handful of times. This rearrangement joins TRBV6-5 to TRBJ2-7; D is unresolved. This CDR3 is 14 amino acids long. Germline CDR1 is MNHEY and CDR2 is SVGAGI. V lost 0 bases, J lost 5 bases, and 11 bases lay in between. CDR3 loop: CASSYSIQPHEQYF. Written as DNA, the CDR3 is TGTGCCAGCAGTTACTCGATTCAGCCCCACGAGCAGTACTTC.

This clonotype has just a few counts. This rearrangement joins TRBV20-1 to TRBJ2-7; D may be TRBD1 (6 bases). This CDR3 is 13 amino acids long. Trimming removed 8 bases from V and 0 bases from J, with 14 bases in between. Per germline, CDR1 DFQATT and CDR2 SNEGSKA (reference sequence). CDR3 bases: TGCAGTCAACAGGGCCGGAGCTCCTACGAGCAGTACTTC. Protein sequence: CSQQGRSSYEQYF.

The V and J genes are TRBV14 and TRBJ2-5; unclear D gene. Germline lookup yields CDR1 SGHDN and CDR2 FVKESK. Trimming took 1 base from V and 8 from J, leaving 11 bases between them. The CDR3 totals 13 residues. The CDR3: CASSQGPYPTQYF. CDR3 bases: TGTGCCAGCAGCCAAGGCCCCTATCCAACCCAGTACTTC. The entire variable domain, with the rest obtained from reference TRBV14 and TRBJ2-5, is as follows: EAGVTQFPSHSVIEKGQTVTLRCDPISGHDNLYWYRRVMGKEIKFLLHFVKESKQDESGMPNNRFLAERTGGTYSTLKVQPAELEDSGVYFCASSQGPYPTQYFGPGTRLLVL.

The chain recombines TRBV20-1 with TRBJ2-2, with D perhaps TRBD1 or TRBD2 (6 bases each). Germline-derived CDR1 and CDR2 are DFQATT and SNEGSKA (reference sequence). CDR3 length: 15 amino acids. The germline V and J ends were trimmed by 3 bases and 3 bases, with 14 bases remaining between them. This chain's CDR3 is CSASGGGRDTGELFF. The CDR3 DNA reads as TGCAGTGCTAGCGGAGGGGGTAGAGACACCGGGGAGCTGTTTTTT.

This clonotype was detected a few times. The chain uses TRBV20-1 and TRBJ1-2; the match to TRBD1 covers 10 bases. V shed 8 bases, J shed 5 bases, and the junction held 11 bases outside the gene matches. The CDR3 has 14 amino acids. CDR1 and CDR2 (germline): DFQATT, SNEGSKA (reference sequence). The CDR3 bases are TGCAGTACACCCCGGGACAGGGGAACTTATGGCTACACCTTC. Translated: CSTPRDRGTYGYTF.

A few counts support this clonotype. The rearrangement uses TRBV29-1 and TRBJ1-2, with D unresolved. The germline V and J ends were trimmed by 1 base and 8 bases, with 11 bases remaining between them. Germline V gene lookup returns CDR1 SQVTM and CDR2 ANQGSEA. The CDR3 has 12 amino acids. The CDR3 DNA reads as TGCAGCGTTGAAGGTCCCGATACGGGCTACACCTTC. It yields the protein CSVEGPDTGYTF. Variable domain in full (rest from reference TRBV29-1 and TRBJ1-2): SAVISQKPSRDICQRGTSLTIQCQVDSQVTMMFWYRQQPGQSLTLIATANQGSEATYESGFVIDKFPISRPNLTFSTLTVSNMSPEDSSIYLCSVEGPDTGYTFGSGTRLTVV.

The chain links TRBV15 to TRBJ2-3, with 7 bases lining up with TRBD2. V gave up 0 bases and J gave up 2 bases; unmatched junction bases: 5. CDR1 and CDR2 (germline): LNHNV, YYDKDF (reference sequence). The CDR3 totals 16 residues. The CDR3 DNA follows: TGTGCCACCAGCAGAGAGTTAGCGGGTTTCACAGATACGCAGTATTTT. It specifies CATSRELAGFTDTQYF.

V usage is TRBV7-9 and J usage is TRBJ1-1; TRBD1 agrees at 9 bases. Germline V gene sequence: CDR1 SEHNR, CDR2 FQNEAQ (reference sequence). V shed 7 bases, J shed 2 bases, and the junction held 8 bases outside the gene matches. CDR3 length equals 15 residues. Written as DNA, the CDR3 is TGTGCCAGCACCTCCGGACAGGGGTTTAACACTGAAGCTTTCTTT. Its translation: CASTSGQGFNTEAFF. Drawing the rest from reference TRBV7-9 and TRBJ1-1, the complete variable domain is DTGVSQNPRHKITKRGQNVTFRCDPISEHNRLYWYRQTLGQGPEFLTYFQNEAQLEKSRLLSDRFSAERPKGSFSTLEIQRTEQGDSAMYLCASTSGQGFNTEAFFGQGTRLTVV.

This clonotype occurred a few times. The chain combines TRBV12-3 or TRBV12-4 with TRBJ2-7, with D perhaps matching TRBD1 or TRBD2 (7 bases each). The length of the CDR3 is 13 residues. Trimming cost V 4 bases and J 5 bases, with 12 bases left between them. The CDR3 DNA is TGTGCCAGCAGTTCAGGGGGAGGGAACGAGCAGTACTTC. Amino acid sequence: CASSSGGGNEQYF.